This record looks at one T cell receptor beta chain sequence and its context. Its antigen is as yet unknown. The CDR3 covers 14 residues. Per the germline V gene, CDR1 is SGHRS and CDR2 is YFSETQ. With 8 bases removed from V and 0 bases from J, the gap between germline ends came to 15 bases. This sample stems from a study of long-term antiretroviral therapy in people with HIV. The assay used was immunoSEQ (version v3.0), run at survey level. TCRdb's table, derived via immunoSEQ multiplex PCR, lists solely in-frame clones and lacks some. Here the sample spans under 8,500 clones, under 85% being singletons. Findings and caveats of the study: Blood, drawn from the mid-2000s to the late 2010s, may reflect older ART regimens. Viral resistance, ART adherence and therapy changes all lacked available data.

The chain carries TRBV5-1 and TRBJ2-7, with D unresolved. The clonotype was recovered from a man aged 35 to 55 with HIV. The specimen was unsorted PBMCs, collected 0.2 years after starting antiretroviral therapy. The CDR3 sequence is CARPRLYSSYEQYF. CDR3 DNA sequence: TGCGCCAGACCTCGGTTATACAGCTCCTACGAGCAGTACTTC.